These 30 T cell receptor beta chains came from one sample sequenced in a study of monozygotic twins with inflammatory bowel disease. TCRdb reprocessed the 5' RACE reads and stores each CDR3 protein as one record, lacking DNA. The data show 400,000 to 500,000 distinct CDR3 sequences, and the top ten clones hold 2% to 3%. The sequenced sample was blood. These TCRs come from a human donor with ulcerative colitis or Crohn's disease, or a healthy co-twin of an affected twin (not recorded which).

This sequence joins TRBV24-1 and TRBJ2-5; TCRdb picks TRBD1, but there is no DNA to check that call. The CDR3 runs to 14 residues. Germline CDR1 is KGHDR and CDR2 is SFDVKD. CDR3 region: CATSDRGLRKTQYF.

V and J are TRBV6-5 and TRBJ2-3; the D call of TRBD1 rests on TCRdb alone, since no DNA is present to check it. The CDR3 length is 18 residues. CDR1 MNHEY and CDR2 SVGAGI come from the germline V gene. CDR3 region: CASRPYIQGAQSTDTQYF.

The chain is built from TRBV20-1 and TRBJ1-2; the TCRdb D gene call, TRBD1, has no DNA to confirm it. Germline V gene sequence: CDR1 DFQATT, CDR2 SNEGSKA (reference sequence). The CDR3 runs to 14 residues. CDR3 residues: CSAMIPATNYGYTF.

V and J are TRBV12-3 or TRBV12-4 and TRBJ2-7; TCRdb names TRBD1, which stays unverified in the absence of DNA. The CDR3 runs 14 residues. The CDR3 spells CASSLGAGGSEQYF.

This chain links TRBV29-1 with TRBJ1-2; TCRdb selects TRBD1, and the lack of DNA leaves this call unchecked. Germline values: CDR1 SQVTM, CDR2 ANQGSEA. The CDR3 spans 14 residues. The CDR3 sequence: CSVDGTGGNYGYTF.

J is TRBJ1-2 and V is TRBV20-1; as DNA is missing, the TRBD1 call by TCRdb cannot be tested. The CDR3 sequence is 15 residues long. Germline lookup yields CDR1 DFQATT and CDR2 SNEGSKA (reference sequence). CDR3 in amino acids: CSASQTGKLYYGYTF.

The CDR3 here is CASSKGTEAFF. The rearrangement links TRBV30 to TRBJ1-1. Germline CDR1 and CDR2: GTSNPN and SVGIG (reference sequence). The CDR3 has 11 residues.

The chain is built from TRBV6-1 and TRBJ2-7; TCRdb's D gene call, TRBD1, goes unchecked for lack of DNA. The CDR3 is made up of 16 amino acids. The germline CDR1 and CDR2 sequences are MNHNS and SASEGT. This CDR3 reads CASRNPLGRASYEQYF.

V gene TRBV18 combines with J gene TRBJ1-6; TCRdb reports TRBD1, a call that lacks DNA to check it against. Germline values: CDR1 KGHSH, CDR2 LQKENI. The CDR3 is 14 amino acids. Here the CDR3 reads CASSNGRGDSPLHF.

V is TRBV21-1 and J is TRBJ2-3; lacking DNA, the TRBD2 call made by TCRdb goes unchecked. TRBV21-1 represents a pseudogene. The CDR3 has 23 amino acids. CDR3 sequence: CASSNPVVGVGTSLPTSTDTQYF.

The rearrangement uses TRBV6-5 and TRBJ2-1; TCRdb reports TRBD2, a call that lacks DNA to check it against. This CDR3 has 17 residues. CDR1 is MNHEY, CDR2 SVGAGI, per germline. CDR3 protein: CASSYKTSGPPYNEQFF.

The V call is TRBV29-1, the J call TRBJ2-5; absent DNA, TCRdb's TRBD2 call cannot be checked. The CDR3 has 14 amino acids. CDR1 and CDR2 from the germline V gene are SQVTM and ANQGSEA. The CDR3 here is CSVEIGLHSETQYF.

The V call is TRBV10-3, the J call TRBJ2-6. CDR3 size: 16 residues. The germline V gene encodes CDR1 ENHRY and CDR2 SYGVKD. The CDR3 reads CAIRDRQLSGANVLTF.

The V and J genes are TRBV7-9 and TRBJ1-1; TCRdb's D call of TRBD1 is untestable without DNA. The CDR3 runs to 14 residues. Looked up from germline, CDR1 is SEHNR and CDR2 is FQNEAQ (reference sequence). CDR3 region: CASSLGTAQAQAFF.

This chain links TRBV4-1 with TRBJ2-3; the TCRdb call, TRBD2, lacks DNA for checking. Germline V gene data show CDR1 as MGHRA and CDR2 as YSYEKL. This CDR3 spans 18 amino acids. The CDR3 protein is CASSQVGTSGGAGDTQYF.

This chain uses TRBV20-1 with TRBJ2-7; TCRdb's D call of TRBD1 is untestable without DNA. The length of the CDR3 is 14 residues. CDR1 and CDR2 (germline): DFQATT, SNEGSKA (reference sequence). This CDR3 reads CSALNRAGSREQYF.

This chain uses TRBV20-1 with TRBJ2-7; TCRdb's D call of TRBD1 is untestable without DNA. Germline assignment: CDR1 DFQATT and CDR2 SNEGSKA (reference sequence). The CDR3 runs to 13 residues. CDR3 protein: CSATRERGYEQYF.

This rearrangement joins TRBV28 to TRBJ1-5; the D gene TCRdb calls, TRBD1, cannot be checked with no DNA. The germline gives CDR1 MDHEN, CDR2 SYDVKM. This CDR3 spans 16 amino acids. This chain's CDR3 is CASSSNRGGLNQPQHF.

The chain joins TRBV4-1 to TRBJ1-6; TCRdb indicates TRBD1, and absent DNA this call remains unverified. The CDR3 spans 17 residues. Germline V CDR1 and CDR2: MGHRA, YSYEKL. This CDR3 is CASSQGSGMGGNSPLHF.

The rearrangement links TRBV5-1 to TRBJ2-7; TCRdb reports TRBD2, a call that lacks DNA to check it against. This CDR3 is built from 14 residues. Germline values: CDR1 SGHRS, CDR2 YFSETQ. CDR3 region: CASSLEGLSYEQYF.

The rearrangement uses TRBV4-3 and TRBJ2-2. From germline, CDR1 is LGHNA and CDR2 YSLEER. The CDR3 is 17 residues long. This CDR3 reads CASSQDGGQVRTGELFF.

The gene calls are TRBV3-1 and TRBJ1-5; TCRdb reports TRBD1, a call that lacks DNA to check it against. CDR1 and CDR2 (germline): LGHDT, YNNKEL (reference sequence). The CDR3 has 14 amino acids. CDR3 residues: CASSQDTGGQPQHF. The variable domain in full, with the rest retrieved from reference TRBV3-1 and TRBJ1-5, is DTAVSQTPKYLVTQMGNDKSIKCEQNLGHDTMYWYKQDSKKFLKIMFSYNNKELIINETVPNRFSPKSPDKAHLNLHINSLELGDSAVYFCASSQDTGGQPQHFGDGTRLSIL.

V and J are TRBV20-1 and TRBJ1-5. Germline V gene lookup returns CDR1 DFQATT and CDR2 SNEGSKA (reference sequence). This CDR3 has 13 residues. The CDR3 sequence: CSAREVEDQPQHF.

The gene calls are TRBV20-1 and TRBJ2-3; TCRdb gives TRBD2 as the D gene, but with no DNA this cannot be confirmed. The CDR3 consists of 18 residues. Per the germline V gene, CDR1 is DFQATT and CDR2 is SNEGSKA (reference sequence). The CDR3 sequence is CSAGRKLAGGPATDTQYF.

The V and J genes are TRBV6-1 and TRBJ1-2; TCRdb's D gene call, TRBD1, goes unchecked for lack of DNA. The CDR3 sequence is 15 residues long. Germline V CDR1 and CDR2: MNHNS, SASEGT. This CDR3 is CASRRTTGQNYGYTF.

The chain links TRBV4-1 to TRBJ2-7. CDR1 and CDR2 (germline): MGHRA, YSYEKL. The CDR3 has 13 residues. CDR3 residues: CASSRAQAYEQYF.

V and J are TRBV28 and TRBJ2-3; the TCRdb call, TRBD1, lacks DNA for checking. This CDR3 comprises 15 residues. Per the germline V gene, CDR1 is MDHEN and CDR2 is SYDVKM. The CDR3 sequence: CASSFEGGAIDTQYF.

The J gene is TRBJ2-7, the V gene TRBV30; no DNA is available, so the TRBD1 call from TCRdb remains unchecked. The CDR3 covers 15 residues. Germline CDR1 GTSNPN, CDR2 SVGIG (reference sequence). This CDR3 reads CAWSGGRGSSYEQYF.

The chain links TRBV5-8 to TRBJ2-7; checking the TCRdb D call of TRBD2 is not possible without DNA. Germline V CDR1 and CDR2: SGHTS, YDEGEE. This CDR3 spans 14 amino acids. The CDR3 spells CASSKAGGTYEQYF.

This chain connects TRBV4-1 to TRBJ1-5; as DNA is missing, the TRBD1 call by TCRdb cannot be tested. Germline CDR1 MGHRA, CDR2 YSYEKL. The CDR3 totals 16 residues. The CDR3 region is CASSLQQGYSYQPQHF.